This TCR beta chain was sequenced in a study of cytomegalovirus exposure and HLA in healthy donors. In the study overall: A preliminary data release comprised 80 million or so unique TCRs obtained from HLA-typed donors. Study-wide results and limits: A later analysis reportedly found that, within productive TCRs, an Asian-associated ancestry cluster had fewer N-insertions than the mean observed across the approximately 670 donors. The HLA-A and HLA-B alleles of most subjects were reportedly predicted accurately from TCR beta sequences.

On this clone: Antigen specificity is unknown.

Germline CDR1 reads SGHVS; CDR2 reads FQNEAQ. The CDR3 consists of 15 residues. Trimming shortened V by 4 bases and J by 8 bases, and 20 bases separated the two germline ends. Use of 60 Vbeta and 13 Jbeta primers characterized the PCR. Clones were read by immunoSEQ multiplex PCR, and TCRdb kept only the in-frame ones, dropping some. The sample yields tens of thousands of clones, more than 75% seen once. The genes are TRBV7-8 and TRBJ1-1, with TRBD1 as a possible D gene (5 bases). This clonotype was sampled from a woman aged 40 to 50 in good health and CMV-seronegative. The material sequenced was PBMCs. In DNA form, the CDR3 reads TGTGCCAGCAGCTCCGGGGGGGGGAGGGCACTGGAAGCTTTCTTT. Protein product: CASSSGGGRALEAFF.